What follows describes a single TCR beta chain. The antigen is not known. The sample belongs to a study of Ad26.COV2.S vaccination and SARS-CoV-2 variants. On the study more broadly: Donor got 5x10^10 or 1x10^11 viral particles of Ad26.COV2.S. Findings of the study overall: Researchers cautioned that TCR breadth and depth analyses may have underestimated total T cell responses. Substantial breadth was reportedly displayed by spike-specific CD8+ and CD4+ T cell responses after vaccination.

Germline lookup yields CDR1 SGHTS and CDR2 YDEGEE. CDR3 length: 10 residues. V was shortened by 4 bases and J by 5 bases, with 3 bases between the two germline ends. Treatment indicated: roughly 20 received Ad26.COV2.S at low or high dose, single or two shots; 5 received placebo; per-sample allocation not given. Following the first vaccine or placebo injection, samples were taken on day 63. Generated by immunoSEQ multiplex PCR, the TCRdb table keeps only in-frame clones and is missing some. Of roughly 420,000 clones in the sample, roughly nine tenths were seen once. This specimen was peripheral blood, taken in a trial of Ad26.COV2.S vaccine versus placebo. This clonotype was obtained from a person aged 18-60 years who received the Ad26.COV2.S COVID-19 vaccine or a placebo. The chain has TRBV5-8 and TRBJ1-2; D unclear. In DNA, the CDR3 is TGTGCCAGCAGCACTTATGGCTACACCTTC. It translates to CASSTYGYTF.